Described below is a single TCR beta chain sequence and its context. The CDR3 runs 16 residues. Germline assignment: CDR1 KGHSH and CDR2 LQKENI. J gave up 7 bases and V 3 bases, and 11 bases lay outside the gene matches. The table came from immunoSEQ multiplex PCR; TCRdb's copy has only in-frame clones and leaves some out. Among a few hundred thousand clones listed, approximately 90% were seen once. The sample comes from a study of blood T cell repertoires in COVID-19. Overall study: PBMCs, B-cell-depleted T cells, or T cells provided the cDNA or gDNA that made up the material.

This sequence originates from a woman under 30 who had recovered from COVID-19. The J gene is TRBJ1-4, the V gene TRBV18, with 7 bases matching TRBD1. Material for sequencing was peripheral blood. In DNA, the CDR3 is TGTGCCAGCTCACCGGGGGACAGATTGGTTGGTGAAAAACTGTTTTTT. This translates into CASSPGDRLVGEKLFF.